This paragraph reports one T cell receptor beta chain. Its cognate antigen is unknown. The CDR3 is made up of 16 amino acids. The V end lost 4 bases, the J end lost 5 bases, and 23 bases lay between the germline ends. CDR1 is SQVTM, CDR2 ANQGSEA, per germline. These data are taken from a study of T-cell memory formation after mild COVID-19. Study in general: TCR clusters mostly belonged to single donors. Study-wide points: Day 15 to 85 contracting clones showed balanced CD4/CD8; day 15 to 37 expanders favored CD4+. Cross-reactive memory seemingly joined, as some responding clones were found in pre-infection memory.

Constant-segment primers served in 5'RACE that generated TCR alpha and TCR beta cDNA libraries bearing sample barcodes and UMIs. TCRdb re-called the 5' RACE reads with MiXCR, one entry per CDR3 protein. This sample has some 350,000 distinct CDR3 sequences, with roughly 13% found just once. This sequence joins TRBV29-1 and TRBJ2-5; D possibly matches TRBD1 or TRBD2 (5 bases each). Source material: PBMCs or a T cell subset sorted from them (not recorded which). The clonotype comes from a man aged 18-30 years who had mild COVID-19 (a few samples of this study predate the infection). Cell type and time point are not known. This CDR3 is CSVAQNLPGTSETQYF. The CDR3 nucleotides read TGCAGCGTTGCGCAGAACCTCCCGGGGACGTCGGAGACCCAGTACTTC. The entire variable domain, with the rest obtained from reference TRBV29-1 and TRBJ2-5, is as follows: SAVISQKPSRDICQRGTSLTIQCQVDSQVTMMFWYRQQPGQSLTLIATANQGSEATYESGFVIDKFPISRPNLTFSTLTVSNMSPEDSSIYLCSVAQNLPGTSETQYFGPGTRLLVL.